The 32 T cell receptor beta chains given below trace back to one sample, sequenced in a study of blood T cells in healthy people across ages. A second PCR of roughly 7 to 11 cycles used a sample-barcoded 5' primer and a J-beta primer mix. From the 5' RACE reads, TCRdb called clonotypes with MiXCR, one entry per CDR3 protein. Here the sample spans about 1.6 million distinct CDR3 sequences, about 31% being singletons. Sequences were obtained from blood. Source of these receptors: a woman aged 30 to 39 in good health.

The genes are TRBV3-1 and TRBJ1-2, with D perhaps TRBD1 (5 bases). This CDR3 has 16 residues. Germline values: CDR1 LGHDT, CDR2 YNNKEL (reference sequence). Trimming took 0 bases from V and 4 from J, leaving 15 bases between them. CDR3 region: CASSQDSYEGTYGYTF. In DNA, the CDR3 is TGTGCCAGCAGCCAAGATAGTTACGAAGGGACCTATGGCTACACCTTC.

On this clonotype itself: Compared with germline, one end of the junction differs, possibly owing to a read error. The chain carries TRBV4-1 and TRBJ2-3; 9 bases are a match to TRBD2. CDR1 and CDR2 from the germline V gene are MGHRA and YSYEKL. The CDR3 runs 20 residues. CDR3 in amino acids: CASSQDLRNPREGRTDAQYF. The CDR3 DNA follows: TGCGCCAGCAGCCAAGATCTCCGTAACCCGCGGGAGGGCCGCACAGATGCGCAGTATTTT.

Notes on this clonotype: A single base separates this from a much larger clone, so it may be a read error. This sequence joins TRBV29-1 and TRBJ2-3; 8 bases fit TRBD1. The CDR3 totals 13 residues. CDR1 is SQVTM and CDR2 is ANQGSEA in the germline V gene. This CDR3 reads CGAETGDTDTQYF. CDR3 coding DNA: TGCGGCGCGGAGACAGGGGACACAGATACGCAGTATTTT.

This clonotype showed up many times. This chain uses TRBV6-2 or TRBV6-3 with TRBJ2-1, with 14 bases lining up with TRBD2. CDR1 MNHEY and CDR2 SVGEGT come from the germline V gene. This CDR3 spans 16 amino acids. Germline trimming cut 2 bases from V and 6 bases from J; bases unmatched to any gene: 3. The CDR3 region has the DNA TGTGCCAGCAGTTACATGACTAGCGGGGGGGCCAATGAGCAGTTCTTC. It is translated as CASSYMTSGGANEQFF.

This sequence joins TRBV20-1 and TRBJ1-6; D possibly corresponds to TRBD1 (6 bases). The CDR3 has 13 amino acids. Trimming pared 6 bases from V and 7 bases from J, leaving 13 bases between. Germline V CDR1 and CDR2: DFQATT, SNEGSKA (reference sequence). Here the CDR3 DNA reads TGCAGTGCCGTTCGGACAGAAAATTCACCCCTCCACTTT. The encoded protein is CSAVRTENSPLHF.

With respect to this clonotype: A much larger clone sits a single nucleotide away, making a read error possible. This chain joins TRBV4-1 and TRBJ2-3; D perhaps matches TRBD2 (6 bases). V lost 1 base and J lost 2, with 10 bases in between. Germline V lookup: CDR1 MGHRA, CDR2 YSYEKL. This CDR3 is 15 amino acids long. In DNA, the CDR3 is TGCGCCAGCAGCCAAGGGGACTTAGCCACAGATACGCAGTATTTT. Translation gives CASSQGDLATDTQYF.

The V and J genes are TRBV28 and TRBJ2-7; D ambiguous. The germline CDR1 and CDR2 sequences are MDHEN and SYDVKM. Trimming stripped 8 bases from V and 0 bases from J, with 11 bases between. The CDR3 runs 13 residues. Here the CDR3 DNA reads TGTGCCAGCCTCGCGGCAAACTCCTACGAGCAGTACTTC. Its protein is CASLAANSYEQYF. The whole variable domain, filled in from reference TRBV28 and TRBJ2-7, reads DVKVTQSSRYLVKRTGEKVFLECVQDMDHENMFWYRQDPGLGLRLIYFSYDVKMKEKGDIPEGYSVSREKKERFSLILESASTNQTSMYLCASLAANSYEQYFGPGTRLTVT.

The chain is built from TRBV6-6 and TRBJ1-1; possibly TRBD1 for D (5 bases). Deletions cut 2 bases from V and 0 bases from J, with 10 bases between. Germline assignment: CDR1 MNHNY and CDR2 SVGAGI (reference sequence). This CDR3 region has 15 residues. CDR3 loop: CASSYGQGMNTEAFF. For the CDR3, the DNA is TGTGCCAGCAGTTACGGGCAGGGCATGAACACTGAAGCTTTCTTT.

V usage is TRBV7-9 and J usage is TRBJ2-7; D gene unclear. This CDR3 has 14 amino acids. CDR1 is SEHNR, CDR2 FQNEAQ, per germline (reference sequence). V was shortened by 6 bases and J by 2 bases, with 14 bases between the two germline ends. CDR3 DNA: TGTGCCAGCAGGGAAGGGATCGGAACCTACGAGCAGTACTTC. Residues: CASREGIGTYEQYF. Combining the CDR3 with reference TRBV7-9 and TRBJ2-7 gives the whole variable domain DTGVSQNPRHKITKRGQNVTFRCDPISEHNRLYWYRQTLGQGPEFLTYFQNEAQLEKSRLLSDRFSAERPKGSFSTLEIQRTEQGDSAMYLCASREGIGTYEQYFGPGTRLTVT.

V gene TRBV27 combines with J gene TRBJ2-1; D remains ambiguous. The germline V gene has CDR1 MNHEY and CDR2 SMNVEV (reference sequence). Trimming removed 3 bases from V and 5 bases from J, with 11 bases in between. This CDR3 spans 14 amino acids. CDR3 residues: CASSFQVGNNEQFF. For the CDR3, the DNA is TGTGCCAGCAGTTTTCAGGTGGGGAACAATGAGCAGTTCTTC.

V gene TRBV7-6 combines with J gene TRBJ2-2; 8 positions agree with TRBD1. The germline V gene encodes CDR1 SGHVS and CDR2 FNYEAQ. V was clipped by 1 base and J by 1 base; unmatched bases: 5. This CDR3 has 17 amino acids. In DNA form, the CDR3 reads TGTGCCAGCAGCTTAGTTTCCGGGACAGGGAACACCGGGGAGCTGTTTTTT. This sequence encodes CASSLVSGTGNTGELFF.

This clonotype was seen only once. This sequence joins TRBV20-1 and TRBJ2-2, with no clear D. The germline V gene has CDR1 DFQATT and CDR2 SNEGSKA (reference sequence). The CDR3 covers 14 residues. The ends were cut back, 6 bases at V and 0 bases at J, with 11 bases in the middle. The CDR3 reads CSARMGANTGELFF. CDR3 nucleotides: TGCAGTGCCAGAATGGGCGCGAACACCGGGGAGCTGTTTTTT.

This sequence joins TRBV7-9 and TRBJ1-1; D uncertain. Germline values: CDR1 SEHNR, CDR2 FQNEAQ (reference sequence). The CDR3 contains 14 residues. V lost 7 bases and J 0 bases, leaving 12 bases between the germline ends. Here the CDR3 reads CASTNPEMNTEAFF. CDR3 nucleotide sequence: TGTGCCAGCACCAACCCCGAGATGAACACTGAAGCTTTCTTT. Filled out from reference TRBV7-9 and TRBJ1-1, the complete variable domain reads DTGVSQNPRHKITKRGQNVTFRCDPISEHNRLYWYRQTLGQGPEFLTYFQNEAQLEKSRLLSDRFSAERPKGSFSTLEIQRTEQGDSAMYLCASTNPEMNTEAFFGQGTRLTVV.

The V and J genes are TRBV12-3 or TRBV12-4 and TRBJ2-3; D is ambiguous. This CDR3 has 13 residues. The ends were cut back, 5 bases at V and 4 bases at J, with 10 bases in the middle. In DNA, the CDR3 is TGTGCCAGCAGTCCCCGGACCGCAGATACGCAGTATTTT. It yields the protein CASSPRTADTQYF.

This rearrangement joins TRBV27 to TRBJ2-1; TRBD2 aligns across 13 bases. V lost 6 bases and J lost 9; bases outside the gene matches: 8. The V gene's germline CDR1 is MNHEY and CDR2 SMNVEV (reference sequence). The CDR3 loop spans 15 amino acids. Written as DNA, the CDR3 is TGTGCCAGCAGACTAGCGGGAGGGCCTCACAGTGAGCAGTTCTTC. Translation gives CASRLAGGPHSEQFF.

This chain uses TRBV19 with TRBJ2-5, with 10 nucleotides matching TRBD1. The J call may be in error: the DNA end matches TRBJ2-7 better. This CDR3 contains 16 residues. Germline lookup yields CDR1 LNHDA and CDR2 SQIVND (reference sequence). The DNA for the CDR3 is TGTGCCAGTAGTGAACCGGGACAGGGGAGATACTACGAGCAGTACTTC. This gives the protein CASSEPGQGRYYEQYF.

This clonotype was found many times. The V gene is TRBV5-1, the J gene TRBJ1-1; a weak D match, TRBD1 (5 bases). The CDR3 has 15 residues. CDR1 SGHRS and CDR2 YFSETQ come from the germline V gene. With 3 bases removed from V and 3 bases from J, the gap between germline ends came to 15 bases. CDR3 sequence: CASSSVGDGDTEAFF. CDR3 in DNA: TGCGCCAGCAGCTCGGTGGGGGACGGCGACACTGAAGCTTTCTTT.

This clonotype was seen only a few times. This chain connects TRBV20-1 to TRBJ1-2, with D unresolved. There are 13 residues in the CDR3. CDR1 DFQATT and CDR2 SNEGSKA come from the germline V gene (reference sequence). Between the trimmed V and J ends, which lost 6 bases and 0 bases, there was a span of 11 bases. CDR3 nucleotides: TGCAGTGCCCTAAGGGAAACTAACTATGGCTACACCTTC. Translated, it gives CSALRETNYGYTF.

The gene calls are TRBV20-1 and TRBJ2-1, with a possible D match to TRBD1 (6 bases). The CDR3 spans 11 residues. Germline-derived CDR1 and CDR2 are DFQATT and SNEGSKA (reference sequence). Here the CDR3 reads CKTMGHHEQFF. CDR3 DNA: TGCAAGACTATGGGACATCATGAGCAGTTCTTC.

This rearrangement joins TRBV4-1 to TRBJ1-2; D may be TRBD1 (6 bases). The CDR3 is 15 residues long. CDR1 is MGHRA and CDR2 is YSYEKL in the germline V gene. With 4 bases removed from V and 5 bases from J, the gap between germline ends came to 17 bases. The CDR3 region is CASSPPGRGQYGYTF. In DNA, the CDR3 is TGCGCCAGCAGCCCCCCTGGCAGGGGACAATATGGCTACACCTTC.

About this clonotype itself: Given a much more abundant clone one base away, this may be a read error. The chain has TRBV29-1 and TRBJ2-1; 13 bases align to TRBD2. The CDR3 has 18 residues. The germline CDR1 and CDR2 sequences are SQVTM and ANQGSEA. The CDR3 protein is CGVTGTSGDRDSYNEQFF. The CDR3 region has the DNA TGCGGCGTTACCGGGACTAGCGGGGATCGGGACTCCTACAATGAGCAGTTCTTC.

This clonotype was observed once. This may be a read error: a much more frequent sequence differs by one nucleotide. The chain recombines TRBV5-1 with TRBJ2-2; D unclear. The CDR3 is 12 residues long. Germline CDR1 and CDR2: SGHRS and YFSETQ. Here the CDR3 reads CAGSFNTGELFF. For the CDR3, the DNA is TGCGCCGGCAGCTTTAACACCGGGGAGCTGTTTTTT.

V is TRBV3-1 and J is TRBJ2-1; D might be TRBD1 (6 bases). Looked up from germline, CDR1 is LGHDT and CDR2 is YNNKEL (reference sequence). The ends were cut back, 4 bases at V and 5 bases at J, with 18 bases in the middle. CDR3 size: 16 residues. The CDR3: CASSPRVGAPHNEQFF. The CDR3 coding sequence is TGTGCCAGCAGCCCCAGGGTGGGGGCTCCACACAATGAGCAGTTCTTC.

At least ten counts were recorded for this clonotype. The chain joins TRBV20-1 to TRBJ2-7; 8 bases agree with TRBD1. Trimming took 8 bases from V and 3 from J; bases not matched to a gene: 6. The CDR3 is 12 residues long. Germline V gene lookup returns CDR1 DFQATT and CDR2 SNEGSKA (reference sequence). CDR3 protein: CSLMGQDYEQYF. In DNA, the CDR3 is TGCAGTCTAATGGGACAGGACTACGAGCAGTACTTC.

The chain employs TRBV3-1 and TRBJ2-1; TRBD2 agrees at 13 bases. The CDR3 has 16 residues. Germline CDR1 reads LGHDT; CDR2 reads YNNKEL (reference sequence). J was trimmed by 9 bases and V by 4 bases; bases with no gene match: 9. The CDR3 DNA follows: TGTGCCAGCAGCCCTTCTGGACTAGCGGGAGTAAGTGAGCAGTTCTTC. Translation: CASSPSGLAGVSEQFF.

This clonotype was counted many times. The chain couples TRBV29-1 to TRBJ2-1; D may be TRBD2 (6 bases). Germline V gene sequence: CDR1 SQVTM, CDR2 ANQGSEA. CDR3 length: 13 residues. V lost 7 bases and J 5 bases, leaving 15 bases between the germline ends. The CDR3 DNA follows: TGCAGCGCCCGGAGGGGCCCTGACAATGAGCAGTTCTTC. Encoded protein: CSARRGPDNEQFF.

A few counts support this clonotype. This rearrangement joins TRBV6-6 to TRBJ2-1, with 8 bases matching TRBD1. The CDR3 has 12 amino acids. Germline V lookup: CDR1 MNHNY, CDR2 SVGAGI (reference sequence). V was pared by 2 bases and J by 12 bases, with 3 bases of the junction left unmatched. The CDR3 DNA reads as TGTGCCAGCAGTTACCCACAGGGGGGGCAGTTCTTC. Translated, it gives CASSYPQGGQFF.

In regard to this clonotype: A clone one base away is much larger, so this may be a read error. The rearrangement links TRBV5-1 to TRBJ2-5; D gene uncertain. Germline V lookup: CDR1 SGHRS, CDR2 YFSETQ. CDR3 length equals 15 residues. The V and J ends lost 0 bases and 11 bases respectively, with 20 bases between them. The CDR3 bases are TGCGCCAGCAGCTTGGGAAGTTTCTCAAACAATGAGCAGTACTTC. It yields the protein CASSLGSFSNNEQYF. The full variable domain, its missing parts supplied by reference TRBV5-1 and TRBJ2-5, is KAGVTQTPRYLIKTRGQQVTLSCSPISGHRSVSWYQQTPGQGLQFLFEYFSETQRNKGNFPGRFSGRQFSNSRSEMNVSTLELGDSALYLCASSLGSFSNNEQYFGPGTRLLVL.

CDR3 loop: CASSGQSGVTEAFF. Here the CDR3 DNA reads TGTGCCAGCAGCGGACAGTCCGGGGTCACTGAAGCTTTCTTT. V and J are TRBV12-3 or TRBV12-4 and TRBJ1-1; a possible D gene is TRBD1 (6 bases). Trimming pared 6 bases from V and 4 bases from J, leaving 15 bases between. This CDR3 is 14 amino acids long.

For this clonotype: A much larger clone is a single base away; this may be a read error. This chain connects TRBV5-4 to TRBJ2-5; 10 bases map to TRBD2. Germline assignment: CDR1 SGHNT and CDR2 YYREEE (reference sequence). This CDR3 region has 16 residues. The CDR3 DNA reads as TGTGCCAGCAGCCCTACGGGACTAGCGTCCCAAGAGACCCGGTACTTC. Amino acids: CASSPTGLASQETRYF.

The chain links TRBV9 to TRBJ2-1, with D maybe TRBD2 (6 bases). The CDR3 totals 14 residues. Deletions cut 3 bases from V and 13 bases from J, with 20 bases between. Germline lookup yields CDR1 SGDLS and CDR2 YYNGEE. The CDR3 is CASSDPGLQETQFF. The DNA of the CDR3 is TGTGCCAGCAGCGACCCCGGACTACAAGAGACCCAGTTCTTC.

The CDR3 reads CACQTSGGARTTDTQYF. In nucleotides, the CDR3 is TGCGCCTGCCAGACTAGCGGGGGGGCAAGAACCACAGATACGCAGTATTTT. The chain links TRBV5-1 to TRBJ2-3; TRBD2 aligns across 14 bases. The trim removed 10 bases at V and 2 bases at J, leaving 12 bases unmatched. The CDR3 has 17 residues. Germline-derived CDR1 and CDR2 are SGHRS and YFSETQ.